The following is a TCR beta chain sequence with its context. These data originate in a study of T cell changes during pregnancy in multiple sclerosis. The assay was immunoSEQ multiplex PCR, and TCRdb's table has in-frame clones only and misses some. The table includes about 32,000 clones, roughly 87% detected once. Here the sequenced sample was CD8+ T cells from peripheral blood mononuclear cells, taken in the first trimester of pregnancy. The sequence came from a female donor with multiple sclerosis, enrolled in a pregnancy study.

The CDR3 DNA sequence: TGTGCCAGCAAGTGGGACTATGGCAGACCGACCTACGAGCAGTACTTC. Translating it yields CASKWDYGRPTYEQYF. The V call is TRBV2, the J call TRBJ2-7; 7 positions match TRBD2. In germline, CDR1 is SNHLY, CDR2 FYNNEI. The CDR3 runs to 16 residues. Trimming took 7 bases from V and 2 from J; bases not matched to a gene: 14.